This T cell receptor (beta chain) came from a study of naive and memory T cell subsets. This clonotype was detected only a few times. Its target is unknown. Study-wide findings and caveats: Over 85% of naive TCR sequences appeared only once, unlike memory subsets.

The beta constant-region primer was an equimolar mix of two oligonucleotides covering TRBC1 and TRBC2. Via MiXCR, TCRdb re-called the UMI-ligation and nested PCR reads, giving one row per CDR3 protein. Seen here are 140,000 to 150,000 distinct CDR3 sequences, over 15% observed once, and the top ten hold about 0.14%. This clonotype originated in a human donor in good health. Sequenced input: naive CD4+ T cells from blood.

CDR3 nucleotide sequence: TGTGCCAGCAGTGTTAACAGGGAACATCAGCCCCAGCATTTT. This encodes CASSVNREHQPQHF. The chain combines TRBV2 with TRBJ1-5; tentatively, D is TRBD1 (6 bases). Germline CDR1 and CDR2: SNHLY and FYNNEI. The CDR3 totals 14 residues. Trimming removed 4 bases at V and 5 bases at J, with 12 bases between.